The 27 T cell receptor beta chains below all came from one sample that was sequenced in a study of T cell repertoires in cytomegalovirus infection. TCRdb re-called the reads through MiXCR, storing one row per CDR3 protein. The repertoire holds around 430,000 distinct CDR3 sequences, about 42% seen once, with about two fifths in the top ten. The antigens these receptors bind are not known. Sequenced material: cultured PBMCs, taken from culture after CMV antigen stimulation. The receptors were sampled from a human donor in good health (CMV status not recorded). Some clones in this sample may be carry-over from other donors' samples.

This clonotype has a handful of counts. The V and J genes are TRBV12-3 or TRBV12-4 and TRBJ2-7; D uncertain. This CDR3 contains 13 residues. V lost 4 bases to trimming and J lost 6 bases, with 13 bases between them. The CDR3 DNA reads as TGTGCCAGCAGTTGGATCACCCGCGGCGAGCAGTACTTC. Translation gives CASSWITRGEQYF.

The chain employs TRBV7-8 and TRBJ1-2; unclear D gene. V gave up 2 bases and J gave up 6 bases, with 16 bases separating them. Germline V CDR1 and CDR2: SGHVS, FQNEAQ. CDR3 length: 15 residues. The CDR3 nucleotides read TGTGCCAGCAGCTTATTTTTCAGGTCTGTGGATGGCTACACCTTC. It encodes CASSLFFRSVDGYTF.

The chain links TRBV20-1 to TRBJ2-5; TRBD2 matches at 11 bases. CDR1 is DFQATT, CDR2 SNEGSKA, per germline (reference sequence). The CDR3 contains 15 residues. With V trimmed by 5 bases and J by 2 bases, 7 bases remained unmatched. CDR3 residues: CSALSSGGPQETQYF. In DNA, the CDR3 is TGCAGTGCTCTATCTAGCGGGGGGCCTCAAGAGACCCAGTACTTC.

This clonotype has at least ten counts. The chain couples TRBV7-2 to TRBJ1-5; D is ambiguous. This CDR3 contains 15 residues. Trimming removed 5 bases from V and 0 bases from J, with 11 bases in between. Germline CDR1 is SGHTA and CDR2 is FQGNSA. The CDR3, as DNA: TGTGCCAGCAGCCCGAGGGTGAATAGCAATCAGCCCCAGCATTTT. This sequence encodes CASSPRVNSNQPQHF.

This clonotype was observed at least ten times. This rearrangement joins TRBV7-2 to TRBJ2-3; 7 bases line up with TRBD2. V shed 2 bases and J 4 bases; nucleotides not matched to a gene: 3. The length of the CDR3 is 14 residues. Germline CDR1 SGHTA, CDR2 FQGNSA. CDR3 DNA: TGTGCCAGCAGCTTAACACTAGCGCCAGATACGCAGTATTTT. Amino acid sequence: CASSLTLAPDTQYF.

A few counts support this clonotype. The CDR3 reads CASQSRNQGNQPQHF. The DNA for the CDR3 is TGTGCCAGTCAGTCCAGAAACCAAGGCAATCAGCCCCAGCATTTT. The chain has TRBV19 and TRBJ1-5; D unclear. This CDR3 spans 15 amino acids. CDR1 LNHDA and CDR2 SQIVND come from the germline V gene (reference sequence). V was pared by 8 bases and J by 2 bases, with 16 bases between.

This chain's CDR3 is CASSYHSRTGFYNEQFF. The CDR3 DNA is TGTGCCAGCAGTTACCACTCTCGAACAGGTTTCTACAATGAGCAGTTCTTC. The chain links TRBV6-5 to TRBJ2-1; tentatively, D is TRBD1 (5 bases). V was cut by 2 bases and J by 3 bases, with 17 bases left in between. Germline V gives CDR1 MNHEY, CDR2 SVGAGI. There are 17 residues in the CDR3.

This chain joins TRBV2 and TRBJ2-7; tentatively, D is TRBD1 (6 bases). Germline CDR1 is SNHLY and CDR2 is FYNNEI. V dropped 6 bases and J dropped 7 bases, with 10 bases sitting between them. The CDR3 covers 11 residues. CDR3 loop: CASSRTEEQYF. In DNA form, the CDR3 reads TGTGCCAGCAGCCGGACAGAGGAGCAGTACTTC.

This clonotype has only a few counts. The gene calls are TRBV10-2 and TRBJ2-5; D is undetermined. Deletions cut 7 bases from V and 6 bases from J, with 15 bases between. The CDR3 totals 13 residues. Per the germline V gene, CDR1 is WSHSY and CDR2 is SAAADI. CDR3 sequence reads: CASILDDKKTQYF. CDR3 nucleotides: TGCGCCAGCATTTTAGACGATAAGAAGACCCAGTACTTC.

V usage is TRBV27 and J usage is TRBJ2-7, with D tentatively TRBD1 (6 bases). The CDR3 totals 15 residues. Between the trimmed V and J ends, which lost 5 bases and 1 base, there was a span of 15 bases. The germline CDR1 and CDR2 sequences are MNHEY and SMNVEV (reference sequence). CDR3 in DNA: TGTGCCAGCAGTCCTATCGGACAGCCTTCCTACGAGCAGTACTTC. As protein: CASSPIGQPSYEQYF.

This clonotype showed up just a few times. CDR3 protein: CASSLGLAGGGMKRTQYF. The CDR3 DNA is TGTGCCAGCAGCCTCGGACTAGCGGGAGGGGGTATGAAGAGGACCCAGTACTTC. The V and J genes are TRBV7-9 and TRBJ2-5, with 15 bases fitting TRBD2. The CDR3 has 18 amino acids. Germline V CDR1 and CDR2: SEHNR, FQNEAQ (reference sequence). The ends lost 5 bases at V and 7 bases at J; junction bases unmatched: 14.

The J gene is TRBJ1-2, the V gene TRBV7-2; D gene uncertain. The CDR3 extends over 12 amino acids. The V and J ends lost 5 bases and 6 bases respectively, with 10 bases between them. Germline CDR1 SGHTA, CDR2 FQGNSA. This CDR3 is CASSHRSDGYTF. CDR3 DNA sequence: TGTGCCAGCAGCCACCGGTCGGATGGCTACACCTTC.

CDR3 DNA sequence: TGTGCCAGCAGCCCAGCTAGCGGGAGACGGTACGAGCAGTACTTC. Its translation: CASSPASGRRYEQYF. The genes are TRBV11-2 and TRBJ2-7; 10 nucleotides match TRBD2. Per the germline V gene, CDR1 is SGHAT and CDR2 is FQNNGV. The CDR3 loop spans 15 amino acids. Trimming cost V 5 bases and J 4 bases; bases outside gene matches: 8.

This chain uses TRBV11-2 with TRBJ2-6, with 8 bases that match TRBD1. V lost 3 bases and J lost 2; bases outside the gene matches: 6. Per the germline V gene, CDR1 is SGHAT and CDR2 is FQNNGV. The CDR3 loop spans 17 amino acids. This CDR3 is CASSFGQGAPGANVLTF. DNA for the CDR3: TGTGCCAGCAGCTTTGGGCAGGGGGCGCCTGGGGCCAACGTCCTGACTTTC.

This chain connects TRBV4-1 to TRBJ2-1; TRBD2 matches at 10 bases. This CDR3 has 15 residues. The V gene's germline CDR1 is MGHRA and CDR2 YSYEKL. Losses at the gene ends were 3 bases for V and 7 bases for J; bases not matched to a gene: 6. For the CDR3, the DNA is TGCGCCAGCAGCCATATGGGACTAGCGAATAATGAGCAGTTCTTC. This sequence encodes CASSHMGLANNEQFF.

This sequence joins TRBV25-1 and TRBJ2-2; 10 positions agree with TRBD2. The V gene end was trimmed by 3 bases and the J gene end by 5 bases; junction bases not matched to a gene: 12. The germline CDR1 and CDR2 sequences are MGHDK and SYGVNS. The CDR3 totals 18 residues. The DNA for the CDR3 is TGTGCCAGCAGTGAGCTCGGCGGACTAGCGGCCAGGACCGGGGAGCTGTTTTTT. This sequence encodes CASSELGGLAARTGELFF.

The chain links TRBV5-1 to TRBJ1-1; no reliable D call. V gave up 4 bases and J gave up 3 bases, with 25 bases separating them. CDR3 size: 18 residues. Germline V lookup: CDR1 SGHRS, CDR2 YFSETQ. CDR3 region: CASSPPSGSSPAYTEAFF. The CDR3 DNA follows: TGCGCCAGCAGCCCACCTTCCGGGTCATCCCCGGCCTACACTGAAGCTTTCTTT.

This clonotype was found many times. The V call is TRBV7-8, the J call TRBJ2-7; 8 nucleotides agree with TRBD1. The V segment lost 4 bases and the J segment 5 bases; nucleotides outside the gene matches: 7. This CDR3 spans 14 amino acids. In germline, CDR1 is SGHVS, CDR2 FQNEAQ. CDR3 in amino acids: CASSWTGSFDEQYF. In DNA, the CDR3 is TGTGCCAGCAGCTGGACAGGGTCCTTCGACGAGCAGTACTTC.

The table lists this clonotype with a few counts. The chain employs TRBV6-5 and TRBJ2-5; no clear D gene. Germline V gene lookup returns CDR1 MNHEY and CDR2 SVGAGI. The CDR3 consists of 13 residues. V was cut by 7 bases and J by 5 bases, with 14 bases left in between. The CDR3 DNA follows: TGTGCCAGCACCGCGCCGGAAAGGGAGACCCAGTACTTC. Residues: CASTAPERETQYF.

The CDR3 protein is CASSLSGLFTEQYF. The CDR3 DNA reads TGTGCCAGCAGTTTATCTGGTCTATTCACCGAGCAGTACTTC. The rearrangement uses TRBV27 and TRBJ2-7; D is undetermined. This CDR3 has 14 residues. Per the germline V gene, CDR1 is MNHEY and CDR2 is SMNVEV (reference sequence). The V end lost 0 bases, the J end lost 6 bases, and 12 bases lay between the germline ends.

The gene calls are TRBV12-3 or TRBV12-4 and TRBJ2-5; D is possibly TRBD2 (6 bases). V lost 0 bases, J lost 4 bases, and 9 bases lay in between. CDR3 length equals 14 residues. The CDR3 reads CASSLAAGTETQYF. CDR3 coding DNA: TGTGCCAGCAGTTTAGCGGCGGGAACAGAGACCCAGTACTTC.

This clonotype was detected a few times. The DNA of the CDR3 is TGTGCCAGCTCTCATGGGGTTGGGACTGAAGCTTTCTTT. It specifies CASSHGVGTEAFF. The chain links TRBV6-1 to TRBJ1-1; no firm D call. The CDR3 covers 13 residues. Germline V gives CDR1 MNHNS, CDR2 SASEGT. Trimming removed 8 bases at V and 5 bases at J, with 15 bases between.

This clonotype showed up just a few times. CDR3 residues: CASSSRGRGRRETQYF. DNA of the CDR3: TGTGCCAGCAGCTCCCGGGGAAGGGGGCGTCGAGAGACCCAGTACTTC. The genes are TRBV11-2 and TRBJ2-5; TRBD1 aligns across 7 bases. Unmatched junction bases numbered 12, after V lost 4 bases and J lost 4 bases. This CDR3 comprises 16 residues. CDR1 and CDR2 from the germline V gene are SGHAT and FQNNGV.

In this sample, this clonotype turned up a few times. V gene TRBV11-2 combines with J gene TRBJ1-2; D unresolved. The CDR3 spans 12 residues. The ends were cut back, 8 bases at V and 1 base at J, with 8 bases in the middle. CDR1 is SGHAT, CDR2 FQNNGV, per germline. CDR3: CASWGFNYGYTF. The CDR3 DNA reads as TGTGCCAGCTGGGGTTTTAACTATGGCTACACCTTC.

V gene TRBV7-6 combines with J gene TRBJ2-1; D not certain. The CDR3 spans 16 residues. V lost 1 base to trimming and J lost 0 bases, with 10 bases between them. The germline gives CDR1 SGHVS, CDR2 FNYEAQ. The CDR3 reads CASSLETWDSYNEQFF. CDR3 DNA: TGTGCCAGCAGCTTAGAGACTTGGGACTCCTACAATGAGCAGTTCTTC.

The V call is TRBV5-5, the J call TRBJ2-1, with D perhaps being TRBD1 or TRBD2 (5 bases each). CDR1 SGHKS and CDR2 YYEKEE come from the germline V gene (reference sequence). Trimming left V 2 bases short and J 4 bases short, with 13 bases between. This CDR3 is built from 15 residues. The CDR3 reads CASSLRDPTYNEQFF. In DNA form, the CDR3 reads TGTGCCAGCAGCTTACGGGACCCTACATACAATGAGCAGTTCTTC.

This chain links TRBV12-3 or TRBV12-4 with TRBJ2-1; 8 nucleotides match TRBD1. The trim removed 6 bases at V and 6 bases at J, leaving 4 bases unmatched. There are 13 residues in the CDR3. The CDR3 nucleotides read TGTGCCAGCAGAATGACAGGGGTCAATGAGCAGTTCTTC. Translating it yields CASRMTGVNEQFF.